The 31 T cell receptor beta chains below all came from one sample that was sequenced in a study of blood T cell repertoires in COVID-19. Generated by immunoSEQ multiplex PCR, the TCRdb table keeps only in-frame clones and is missing some. The sample has 150,000 or so clones, 81% seen once; the top ten hold roughly 9.6%. Specimen: peripheral blood. These receptors all stem from a man between 60 and 70 years old with active or convalescent COVID-19.

The CDR3 loop is CASSPGTGGNQPQHF. Here the CDR3 DNA reads TGTGCCAGCAGTCCCGGGACAGGGGGCAATCAGCCCCAGCATTTT. The V gene is TRBV27, the J gene TRBJ1-5; TRBD1 agrees at 10 bases. This CDR3 is 15 amino acids long. Germline V gene data show CDR1 as MNHEY and CDR2 as SMNVEV (reference sequence). Trimming took 5 bases from V and 2 from J; bases not matched to a gene: 3.

This clone was seen just once. CDR3 sequence: CASSSGTGGTMNTEAFF. The CDR3 region has the DNA TGCGCCAGCAGTTCCGGGACAGGGGGCACCATGAACACTGAAGCTTTCTTT. The V call is TRBV5-1, the J call TRBJ1-1, with 12 bases matching TRBD1. The CDR3 covers 17 residues. Per the germline V gene, CDR1 is SGHRS and CDR2 is YFSETQ. The trim removed 5 bases at V and 0 bases at J, leaving 8 bases unmatched.

In DNA form, the CDR3 reads TGTGCCAGCAGCTTACGGACAGGACGGGTCCACGGCTACACCTTC. Its protein is CASSLRTGRVHGYTF. The V call is TRBV11-2, the J call TRBJ1-2, with TRBD1 matching 7 bases. The length of the CDR3 is 15 residues. CDR1 SGHAT and CDR2 FQNNGV come from the germline V gene. J gave up 8 bases and V 2 bases, and 11 bases lay outside the gene matches.

The rearrangement joins TRBV7-2 to TRBJ2-7, with TRBD2 identical over 13 bases. Per the germline V gene, CDR1 is SGHTA and CDR2 is FQGNSA. The CDR3 loop spans 15 amino acids. The V segment lost 1 base and the J segment 5 bases; nucleotides outside the gene matches: 2. This chain's CDR3 is CASSLVGTSGNEQYF. CDR3 nucleotides: TGTGCCAGCAGCTTAGTGGGGACTAGCGGGAACGAGCAGTACTTC.

The chain uses TRBV3-1 (or the pseudogene TRBV3-2) and TRBJ2-2; D is perhaps TRBD1 (6 bases). Germline V gene lookup returns CDR1 LGHDT and CDR2 YNNKEL (reference sequence). This CDR3 spans 16 amino acids. The V end lost 6 bases, the J end lost 5 bases, and 19 bases lay between the germline ends. DNA for the CDR3: TGTGCCAGCAGGAAAGCCGGGGCCAGGGGTACCGGGGAGCTGTTTTTT. Translating gives CASRKAGARGTGELFF.

This clone appeared a single time. The rearrangement links TRBV4-1 to TRBJ2-7, with D tentatively TRBD1 (6 bases). In germline, CDR1 is MGHRA, CDR2 YSYEKL. The V gene lost 6 bases and the J gene lost 7 bases, with 13 bases spanning the gap. The CDR3 contains 12 residues. CDR3 in amino acids: CASRRTGCEQYF. CDR3 nucleotides: TGCGCCAGCAGGCGTACAGGGTGTGAGCAGTACTTC.

This chain joins TRBV5-1 and TRBJ2-6, with 8 bases identical to TRBD1. V was clipped by 6 bases and J by 1 base; unmatched bases: 21. The length of the CDR3 is 21 residues. CDR1 and CDR2 (germline): SGHRS, YFSETQ. The DNA of the CDR3 is TGCGCCAGCAAGGACAGGGCCACTCCGGGTACTATTCTTTCTGGGGCCAACGTCCTGACTTTC. Translation gives CASKDRATPGTILSGANVLTF. Variable domain in full (rest from reference TRBV5-1 and TRBJ2-6): KAGVTQTPRYLIKTRGQQVTLSCSPISGHRSVSWYQQTPGQGLQFLFEYFSETQRNKGNFPGRFSGRQFSNSRSEMNVSTLELGDSALYLCASKDRATPGTILSGANVLTFGAGSRLTVL.

The rearrangement uses TRBV5-6 and TRBJ1-6, with 8 nucleotides matching TRBD1. Germline values: CDR1 SGHDT, CDR2 YYEEEE. There are 15 residues in the CDR3. V was clipped by 5 bases and J by 7 bases; unmatched bases: 8. CDR3 nucleotides: TGTGCCAGCAGGAGAACAGGGGGAGGAAATTCACCCCTCCACTTT. Its translation: CASRRTGGGNSPLHF.

The chain carries TRBV18 and TRBJ1-2; D uncertain. Germline V gene lookup returns CDR1 KGHSH and CDR2 LQKENI. Trimming stripped 2 bases from V and 8 bases from J, with 15 bases between. The CDR3 loop spans 14 amino acids. The CDR3 region has the DNA TGTGCCAGCTCACCAACTAATACACAACGGGGCTACACCTTC. Its protein is CASSPTNTQRGYTF.

This clone was counted a few times. This rearrangement joins TRBV28 to TRBJ1-4, with D maybe TRBD1 (5 bases). V was cut by 6 bases and J by 0 bases, with 20 bases left in between. The germline V gene encodes CDR1 MDHEN and CDR2 SYDVKM. This CDR3 contains 18 residues. In DNA, the CDR3 is TGTGCCAGCAGCCCCCCCTGGGGCAGGGAGGCAACTAATGAAAAACTGTTTTTT. Amino acid sequence: CASSPPWGREATNEKLFF.

The rearrangement uses TRBV3-1 (or the pseudogene TRBV3-2) and TRBJ1-5; TRBD1 is a possible D gene (6 bases). CDR1 and CDR2 from the germline V gene are LGHDT and YNNKEL (reference sequence). CDR3 length: 14 residues. V gave up 4 bases and J gave up 3 bases, with 10 bases separating them. The DNA for the CDR3 is TGTGCCAGCAGCCCTCAGGGGAACAATCAGCCCCAGCATTTT. Translated: CASSPQGNNQPQHF.

Written as DNA, the CDR3 is TGTGCCAGCAGCAGTCCCGGGACAAACTACGAGCAGTACTTC. This codes for CASSSPGTNYEQYF. The chain is built from TRBV7-9 and TRBJ2-7; a weak D match, TRBD1 (6 bases). Per germline, CDR1 SEHNR and CDR2 FQNEAQ (reference sequence). The germline V and J ends were trimmed by 5 bases and 3 bases, with 14 bases remaining between them. This CDR3 spans 14 amino acids.

The genes are TRBV7-9 and TRBJ1-4; weak D call: TRBD1 (5 bases). V lost 5 bases and J 0 bases, leaving 10 bases between the germline ends. Looked up from germline, CDR1 is SEHNR and CDR2 is FQNEAQ (reference sequence). The CDR3 runs 15 residues. The CDR3 coding sequence is TGTGCCAGCAGCCCTAGGGGCGCAACTAATGAAAAACTGTTTTTT. Its translation: CASSPRGATNEKLFF.

This chain connects TRBV19 to TRBJ1-5; D is perhaps TRBD1 (6 bases). CDR1 and CDR2 (germline): LNHDA, SQIVND (reference sequence). This CDR3 contains 18 residues. Between the trimmed V and J ends, which lost 1 base and 2 bases, there was a span of 18 bases. The CDR3 DNA sequence: TGTGCCAGTAGTATAGGCCAGGGGAGAGATTGGGGCAATCAGCCCCAGCATTTT. It specifies CASSIGQGRDWGNQPQHF.

The chain links TRBV6-5 to TRBJ1-2, with 7 bases that match TRBD1. With V trimmed by 6 bases and J by 6 bases, 4 bases remained unmatched. Germline V CDR1 and CDR2: MNHEY, SVGAGI. The CDR3 extends over 12 amino acids. The CDR3 is CASSDRADGYTF. As DNA, the CDR3 is TGTGCCAGCAGCGACAGGGCAGATGGCTACACCTTC.

The genes are TRBV27 and TRBJ1-4; 9 nucleotides line up with TRBD1. The germline gives CDR1 MNHEY, CDR2 SMNVEV (reference sequence). The CDR3 contains 15 residues. The ends lost 5 bases at V and 4 bases at J; junction bases unmatched: 5. CDR3 DNA sequence: TGTGCCAGCAGTCCCCTGACAGGGGGTAATGAAAAACTGTTTTTT. It yields the protein CASSPLTGGNEKLFF.

The CDR3 nucleotides read TGTGCCAGCAGTTCTAGGGAGGACAGGGGAGGCGAGCAGTACTTC. Amino acid sequence: CASSSREDRGGEQYF. The gene calls are TRBV28 and TRBJ2-7; TRBD1 agrees at 9 bases. The junction had 10 bases not matched to a gene; V was cut back by 4 bases and J by 6 bases. The CDR3 has 15 residues. CDR1 is MDHEN and CDR2 is SYDVKM in the germline V gene.

The chain is built from TRBV5-5 and TRBJ2-7, with D unclear. V was shortened by 1 base and J by 2 bases, with 7 bases between the two germline ends. Germline V gene lookup returns CDR1 SGHKS and CDR2 YYEKEE (reference sequence). This CDR3 is built from 13 residues. The CDR3 nucleotides are TGTGCCAGCAGCTTGTACTATGCCTACGAGCAGTACTTC. Translation gives CASSLYYAYEQYF.

The V and J genes are TRBV24-1 and TRBJ1-2, with 7 bases identical to TRBD1. Germline V lookup: CDR1 KGHDR, CDR2 SFDVKD. The CDR3 spans 14 residues. After removal of 3 bases from V and 8 bases from J, the junction contained 8 bases not matched to a gene. CDR3 DNA: TGTGCCACCAGTGATCCCCGACAGGGTTCCGGCTACACCTTC. This gives the protein CATSDPRQGSGYTF.

V usage is TRBV6-6 and J usage is TRBJ1-1; 7 positions match TRBD1. Losses at the gene ends were 5 bases for V and 1 base for J; bases not matched to a gene: 4. This CDR3 contains 14 residues. Germline CDR1 MNHNY, CDR2 SVGAGI (reference sequence). The chain's CDR3 is CASSTYRGNTEAFF. In DNA form, the CDR3 reads TGTGCCAGCAGTACATACAGGGGGAACACTGAAGCTTTCTTT.

This clone showed up just a few times. The gene calls are TRBV6-5 and TRBJ1-6, with D possibly being TRBD1 (5 bases). Trimming took 7 bases from V and 7 from J, leaving 17 bases between them. CDR1 MNHEY and CDR2 SVGAGI come from the germline V gene. This CDR3 comprises 15 residues. CDR3 in DNA: TGTGCCAGCACAAGGACAAGCCTGTTGAATTCACCCCTCCACTTT. It codes for CASTRTSLLNSPLHF.

To note about this clone: This sample includes further DNA sequences coding for the same CDR3. V usage is TRBV11-2 and J usage is TRBJ2-1, with TRBD2 matching over 12 bases. Germline lookup yields CDR1 SGHAT and CDR2 FQNNGV. The CDR3 is made up of 16 amino acids. Unmatched junction bases numbered 6, after V lost 5 bases and J lost 4 bases. The CDR3: CASSARLAGVYNEQFF. CDR3 nucleotides: TGTGCCAGCAGCGCACGACTAGCGGGAGTTTACAATGAGCAGTTCTTC. Full variable domain (missing parts from reference TRBV11-2 and TRBJ2-1): EAGVAQSPRYKIIEKRQSVAFWCNPISGHATLYWYQQILGQGPKLLIQFQNNGVVDDSQLPKDRFSAERLKGVDSTLKIQPAKLEDSAVYLCASSARLAGVYNEQFFGPGTRLTVL.

The chain uses TRBV6-1 and TRBJ1-1; D perhaps matches TRBD1 (5 bases). With 2 bases removed from V and 4 bases from J, the gap between germline ends came to 14 bases. The CDR3 is 15 amino acids. Germline V gene lookup returns CDR1 MNHNS and CDR2 SASEGT. The CDR3 DNA sequence: TGTGCCAGCAGTGAATTTCCCAGGGTAGGCACTGAAGCTTTCTTT. Encoded protein: CASSEFPRVGTEAFF.

The chain uses TRBV6-5 and TRBJ1-1, with D uncertain. Per germline, CDR1 MNHEY and CDR2 SVGAGI. The germline V and J ends were trimmed by 7 bases and 5 bases, with 17 bases remaining between them. This CDR3 contains 14 residues. CDR3 bases: TGTGCCAGCATCCGAGGAGAAGGGAGTACTGAAGCTTTCTTT. This gives the protein CASIRGEGSTEAFF.

The V gene is TRBV5-1, the J gene TRBJ2-5; 7 nucleotides align to TRBD1. The CDR3 sequence is 14 residues long. The germline V gene encodes CDR1 SGHRS and CDR2 YFSETQ. Trimming took 4 bases from V and 0 from J; bases not matched to a gene: 3. In DNA form, the CDR3 reads TGCGCCAGCAGCCTTGGACAGGACCAAGAGACCCAGTACTTC. Translation: CASSLGQDQETQYF.

The rearrangement uses TRBV28 and TRBJ2-5; perhaps TRBD2 as D (6 bases). Per the germline V gene, CDR1 is MDHEN and CDR2 is SYDVKM. The germline V and J ends were trimmed by 4 bases and 3 bases, with 12 bases remaining between them. The CDR3 has 14 residues. For the CDR3, the DNA is TGTGCCAGCAGTTCCCCTGGAGGGGAAGAGACCCAGTACTTC. Its protein product is CASSSPGGEETQYF.

The chain couples TRBV5-1 to TRBJ1-2; 9 nucleotides agree with TRBD1. The germline V gene has CDR1 SGHRS and CDR2 YFSETQ. This CDR3 contains 12 residues. After removal of 5 bases from V and 8 bases from J, the junction contained 4 bases not matched to a gene. CDR3: CASRRDRDGYTF. Here the CDR3 DNA reads TGCGCCAGCAGACGGGACAGGGACGGCTACACCTTC.

The J gene is TRBJ2-1, the V gene TRBV6-5; a weak D match, TRBD2 (5 bases). Germline CDR1 MNHEY, CDR2 SVGAGI. Trimming pared 7 bases from V and 4 bases from J, leaving 8 bases between. This CDR3 has 12 amino acids. CDR3 sequence: CASKRTYNEQFF. For the CDR3, the DNA is TGTGCCAGCAAGAGGACTTACAATGAGCAGTTCTTC.

The chain recombines TRBV18 with TRBJ2-3; 9 bases align to TRBD2. This CDR3 region has 16 residues. Germline loops: CDR1 KGHSH, CDR2 LQKENI. Trimming cost V 1 base and J 3 bases; bases outside gene matches: 5. The CDR3 protein is CASSPRGGGATDTQYF. For the CDR3, the DNA is TGTGCCAGCTCACCACGTGGCGGGGGGGCGACAGATACGCAGTATTTT.

In this sample, this clone turned up once. J is TRBJ2-5 and V is TRBV28; possibly TRBD2 for D (6 bases). Trimming cost V 10 bases and J 2 bases, with 11 bases left between them. Germline CDR1 is MDHEN and CDR2 is SYDVKM. CDR3 length equals 12 residues. This CDR3 is CATNSGQETQYF. CDR3 nucleotides: TGTGCCACCAATAGCGGTCAAGAGACCCAGTACTTC.

The chain couples TRBV18 to TRBJ2-3; D is perhaps TRBD1 (6 bases). Trimming cost V 5 bases and J 2 bases, with 14 bases left between them. This CDR3 region has 15 residues. The germline V gene has CDR1 KGHSH and CDR2 LQKENI. CDR3 residues: CASSNDRKLTDTQYF. CDR3 sequence (DNA): TGTGCCAGCTCAAACGACAGGAAGCTCACAGATACGCAGTATTTT.